The 27 T cell receptor beta chains below all came from one sample that was sequenced in a study of blood T cell repertoires in COVID-19. Profiling relied on immunoSEQ multiplex PCR, and the TCRdb table lists in-frame clones only, not all of them. The repertoire includes under 150,000 clones, more than 70% of them detected once, and more than 5% sits in the top ten. Material for sequencing was peripheral blood. The receptors shown here come from a man older than 75 with active or convalescent COVID-19.

This clone was recorded a few times. J is TRBJ2-3 and V is TRBV5-4; TRBD1 matches 8 bases. V was pared by 5 bases and J by 0 bases, with 8 bases of the junction left unmatched. The CDR3 extends over 16 amino acids. Germline CDR1 is SGHNT and CDR2 is YYREEE (reference sequence). The CDR3 loop is CASRQSRDRSTDTQYF. DNA of the CDR3: TGTGCCAGCAGACAATCGAGGGACAGGAGCACAGATACGCAGTATTTT.

This chain uses TRBV3-1 (or the pseudogene TRBV3-2) with TRBJ1-4; D unresolved. V gave up 1 base and J gave up 2 bases, with 11 bases separating them. This CDR3 comprises 16 residues. Germline V gene sequence: CDR1 LGHDT, CDR2 YNNKEL (reference sequence). The CDR3 sequence is CASSQVAGGTNEKLFF. CDR3 nucleotides: TGTGCCAGCAGCCAAGTTGCCGGAGGGACTAATGAAAAACTGTTTTTT.

J is TRBJ1-4 and V is TRBV11-2; D is possibly TRBD1 (5 bases). With 5 bases removed from V and 4 bases from J, the gap between germline ends came to 17 bases. The germline CDR1 and CDR2 sequences are SGHAT and FQNNGV. This CDR3 spans 16 amino acids. For the CDR3, the DNA is TGTGCCAGCAGCCGAACGCCGACAGATGTTAATGAAAAACTGTTTTTT. Translated, it gives CASSRTPTDVNEKLFF.

J is TRBJ2-7 and V is TRBV5-1, with 10 bases that match TRBD1. CDR1 SGHRS and CDR2 YFSETQ come from the germline V gene. Trimming at V came to 0 bases and at J to 2 bases, leaving 2 bases not matched to a gene. The CDR3 spans 15 residues. The CDR3 DNA reads as TGCGCCAGCAGCTTGGAGACAGGGGGCCCCTACGAGCAGTACTTC. The encoded protein is CASSLETGGPYEQYF. Using reference TRBV5-1 and TRBJ2-7 for the parts outside the CDR3, the full variable domain is KAGVTQTPRYLIKTRGQQVTLSCSPISGHRSVSWYQQTPGQGLQFLFEYFSETQRNKGNFPGRFSGRQFSNSRSEMNVSTLELGDSALYLCASSLETGGPYEQYFGPGTRLTVT.

The chain couples TRBV25-1 to TRBJ1-6; 9 bases fit TRBD1. Germline lookup yields CDR1 MGHDK and CDR2 SYGVNS. The CDR3 covers 14 residues. With 6 bases clipped from V and 6 bases from J, the junction kept 3 bases outside the gene matches. The CDR3 loop reads CASRGDRANSPLHF. CDR3 in DNA: TGTGCCAGCAGGGGGGACAGGGCTAATTCACCCCTCCACTTT. The complete variable domain, with remaining parts taken from reference TRBV25-1 and TRBJ1-6, reads EADIYQTPRYLVIGTGKKITLECSQTMGHDKMYWYQQDPGMELHLIHYSYGVNSTEKGDLSSESTVSRIRTEHFPLTLESARPSHTSQYLCASRGDRANSPLHFGNGTRLTVT.

The rearrangement uses TRBV7-9 and TRBJ2-2; possibly TRBD2 for D (6 bases). V was shortened by 2 bases and J by 0 bases, with 10 bases between the two germline ends. The CDR3 covers 16 residues. CDR1 and CDR2 from the germline V gene are SEHNR and FQNEAQ (reference sequence). The CDR3 loop is CASSLHGGPNTGELFF. The DNA of the CDR3 is TGTGCCAGCAGCTTACACGGGGGACCGAACACCGGGGAGCTGTTTTTT. Variable domain in full (rest from reference TRBV7-9 and TRBJ2-2): DTGVSQNPRHKITKRGQNVTFRCDPISEHNRLYWYRQTLGQGPEFLTYFQNEAQLEKSRLLSDRFSAERPKGSFSTLEIQRTEQGDSAMYLCASSLHGGPNTGELFFGEGSRLTVL.

The genes are TRBV28 and TRBJ1-3, with TRBD1 as a possible D gene (6 bases). In germline, CDR1 is MDHEN, CDR2 SYDVKM. This CDR3 has 15 residues. V dropped 6 bases and J dropped 3 bases, with 15 bases sitting between them. The CDR3 bases are TGTGCCAGCAGCTCAAGACAGGAACATGGAAACACCATATATTTT. Its protein is CASSSRQEHGNTIYF.

The V and J genes are TRBV7-8 and TRBJ2-1, with 8 nucleotides matching TRBD1. With V trimmed by 5 bases and J by 6 bases, 12 bases remained unmatched. Germline loops: CDR1 SGHVS, CDR2 FQNEAQ. This CDR3 spans 16 amino acids. The CDR3 sequence: CASSARRDRSINEQFF. As DNA, the CDR3 is TGTGCCAGCAGCGCCCGCCGGGACAGGTCTATCAATGAGCAGTTCTTC.

The rearrangement joins TRBV5-5 to TRBJ1-2; 7 bases fit TRBD1. The CDR3 runs to 15 residues. CDR1 and CDR2 from the germline V gene are SGHKS and YYEKEE (reference sequence). After removal of 3 bases from V and 1 base from J, the junction contained 6 bases not matched to a gene. The CDR3 protein is CASSSRTGINYGYTF. CDR3 DNA sequence: TGTGCCAGCAGCTCCCGGACAGGCATTAACTATGGCTACACCTTC.

The chain combines TRBV3-1 (or the pseudogene TRBV3-2) with TRBJ2-7; tentative D call: TRBD2 (6 bases). Trimming left V 1 base short and J 0 bases short, with 10 bases between. This CDR3 spans 15 amino acids. Per germline, CDR1 LGHDT and CDR2 YNNKEL (reference sequence). DNA of the CDR3: TGTGCCAGCAGCCAAGGGGCGACTAGCTCCTACGAGCAGTACTTC. It is translated as CASSQGATSSYEQYF.

The rearrangement joins TRBV30 to TRBJ1-4; D call uncertain. The germline CDR1 and CDR2 sequences are GTSNPN and SVGIG (reference sequence). This CDR3 has 13 amino acids. The V gene lost 0 bases and the J gene lost 10 bases, with 12 bases spanning the gap. CDR3 DNA sequence: TGTGCCTGGAGTGTAATGGAGGGCGGAAAACTGTTTTTT. It specifies CAWSVMEGGKLFF.

The rearrangement joins TRBV6-5 to TRBJ1-2; 7 nucleotides line up with TRBD1. This CDR3 is 15 amino acids long. V lost 6 bases to trimming and J lost 1 base; unmatched junction nucleotides: 8. Germline assignment: CDR1 MNHEY and CDR2 SVGAGI. Here the CDR3 reads CASRGQNPSNYGYTF. Here the CDR3 DNA reads TGTGCCAGCAGGGGACAGAACCCAAGTAACTATGGCTACACCTTC.

J is TRBJ2-7 and V is TRBV9; TRBD1 agrees at 8 bases. CDR3 length: 15 amino acids. CDR1 SGDLS and CDR2 YYNGEE come from the germline V gene. Trimming cost V 4 bases and J 0 bases; bases outside gene matches: 6. CDR3 nucleotide sequence: TGTGCCAGCAGCCTGGGGACAGGTGCCTCCTACGAGCAGTACTTC. Translated: CASSLGTGASYEQYF.

The rearrangement joins TRBV10-3 to TRBJ2-3, with a possible D match to TRBD1 (6 bases). CDR1 and CDR2 from the germline V gene are ENHRY and SYGVKD. Trimming shortened V by 0 bases and J by 2 bases, and 9 bases separated the two germline ends. The CDR3 consists of 15 residues. This CDR3 reads CAISESTGFTDTQYF. Here the CDR3 DNA reads TGTGCCATCAGTGAGTCGACAGGTTTCACAGATACGCAGTATTTT.

This chain links TRBV7-2 with TRBJ1-2, with 7 bases fitting TRBD1. V was pared by 3 bases and J by 4 bases, with 2 bases of the junction left unmatched. This CDR3 contains 13 residues. Germline CDR1 and CDR2: SGHTA and FQGNSA. The CDR3 spells CASSLDRTYGYTF. The CDR3 DNA sequence: TGTGCCAGCAGCTTGGACAGGACCTATGGCTACACCTTC. Filled out from reference TRBV7-2 and TRBJ1-2, the complete variable domain reads GAGVSQSPSNKVTEKGKDVELRCDPISGHTALYWYRQSLGQGLEFLIYFQGNSAPDKSGLPSDRFSAERTGGSVSTLTIQRTQQEDSAVYLCASSLDRTYGYTFGSGTRLTVV.

Regarding this clone: Different DNA sequences within this sample yield the same CDR3. V and J are TRBV4-1 and TRBJ1-2; D is unclear. V shed 0 bases and J shed 2 bases, with 4 bases lying between them. Germline V gene lookup returns CDR1 MGHRA and CDR2 YSYEKL. CDR3 length equals 13 residues. This CDR3 reads CASSQDRNYGYTF. The DNA of the CDR3 is TGCGCCAGCAGCCAAGACAGAAACTATGGCTACACCTTC.

The chain links TRBV18 to TRBJ1-5, with TRBD1 identical over 10 bases. After removal of 3 bases from V and 5 bases from J, the junction contained 13 bases not matched to a gene. The CDR3 length is 18 residues. CDR1 is KGHSH and CDR2 is LQKENI in the germline V gene. The CDR3 sequence is CASSPDRGRLREDQPQHF. DNA of the CDR3: TGTGCCAGCTCACCCGACAGGGGGCGGCTTCGGGAAGATCAGCCCCAGCATTTT. The full variable domain, completed using reference TRBV18 and TRBJ1-5, is NAGVMQNPRHLVRRRGQEARLRCSPMKGHSHVYWYRQLPEEGLKFMVYLQKENIIDESGMPKERFSAEFPKEGPSILRIQQVVRGDSAAYFCASSPDRGRLREDQPQHFGDGTRLSIL.

V gene TRBV28 combines with J gene TRBJ2-7; TRBD2 is a possible D gene (5 bases). Germline V gene lookup returns CDR1 MDHEN and CDR2 SYDVKM. V was cut by 10 bases and J by 1 base, with 11 bases left in between. This CDR3 has 12 amino acids. CDR3 DNA: TGTGCCACTCAAGCGGTGTCCTACGAGCAGTACTTC. Protein sequence: CATQAVSYEQYF. Supplemented by reference TRBV28 and TRBJ2-7, the full variable domain reads DVKVTQSSRYLVKRTGEKVFLECVQDMDHENMFWYRQDPGLGLRLIYFSYDVKMKEKGDIPEGYSVSREKKERFSLILESASTNQTSMYLCATQAVSYEQYFGPGTRLTVT.

The gene calls are TRBV20-1 and TRBJ2-3, with 8 positions matching TRBD2. J was trimmed by 6 bases and V by 3 bases; bases with no gene match: 14. This CDR3 is built from 16 residues. Germline loops: CDR1 DFQATT, CDR2 SNEGSKA (reference sequence). CDR3 protein: CSASGAVAGKGDTQYF. The CDR3 region has the DNA TGCAGTGCTAGTGGCGCGGTAGCGGGGAAGGGGGATACGCAGTATTTT.

The rearrangement joins TRBV5-1 to TRBJ2-3; 8 nucleotides agree with TRBD2. The length of the CDR3 is 15 residues. The junction had 3 bases not matched to a gene; V was cut back by 1 base and J by 2 bases. Germline CDR1 and CDR2: SGHRS and YFSETQ. CDR3 region: CASSLTAGDTDTQYF. The CDR3 DNA is TGCGCCAGCAGCTTGACAGCGGGGGACACAGATACGCAGTATTTT.

The rearrangement uses TRBV12-3 or TRBV12-4 and TRBJ1-5, with no clear D. The V and J ends lost 5 bases and 6 bases respectively, with 8 bases between them. The CDR3 is 12 residues long. CDR3 protein: CASSPSGQPQHF. The DNA of the CDR3 is TGTGCCAGCAGTCCTTCAGGTCAGCCCCAGCATTTT.

V usage is TRBV19 and J usage is TRBJ1-1; D is uncertain. V was pared by 3 bases and J by 1 base, with 12 bases between. Per germline, CDR1 LNHDA and CDR2 SQIVND (reference sequence). The CDR3 is 15 amino acids. In DNA, the CDR3 is TGTGCCAGTAGTATCACCCGGGAGGCGAACACTGAAGCTTTCTTT. Translated, it gives CASSITREANTEAFF.

This chain joins TRBV7-2 and TRBJ1-1; TRBD1 matches at 9 bases. V lost 5 bases and J lost 4; bases outside the gene matches: 5. The CDR3 contains 14 residues. Germline V gene data show CDR1 as SGHTA and CDR2 as FQGNSA. The CDR3 nucleotides are TGTGCCAGCAGCAGCCGACAGGGGGTCACTGAAGCTTTCTTT. It codes for CASSSRQGVTEAFF.

This clone was picked up a small number of times. J is TRBJ2-7 and V is TRBV11-2; 7 nucleotides align to TRBD1. Trimming at V came to 7 bases and at J to 0 bases, leaving 3 bases not matched to a gene. Germline CDR1 is SGHAT and CDR2 is FQNNGV. The CDR3 is 13 amino acids. CDR3 sequence reads: CASTTGTSYEQYF. The CDR3 nucleotides are TGTGCCAGCACGACAGGGACCTCCTACGAGCAGTACTTC.

This rearrangement joins TRBV7-9 to TRBJ1-1, with 7 bases that match TRBD1. CDR1 and CDR2 from the germline V gene are SEHNR and FQNEAQ (reference sequence). The CDR3 runs 17 residues. V was clipped by 0 bases and J by 1 base; unmatched bases: 8. CDR3 sequence reads: CASSLAPGQLRNTEAFF. CDR3 sequence (DNA): TGTGCCAGCAGCTTAGCGCCGGGACAGCTAAGGAACACTGAAGCTTTCTTT.

This chain uses TRBV5-4 with TRBJ2-5, with 7 bases matching TRBD1. V gave up 2 bases and J gave up 5 bases; unmatched junction bases: 3. This CDR3 is 13 amino acids long. Germline values: CDR1 SGHNT, CDR2 YYREEE (reference sequence). CDR3 nucleotide sequence: TGTGCCAGCAGCTTAGGGGGCTGGGAGACCCAGTACTTC. It is translated as CASSLGGWETQYF.

The chain combines TRBV28 with TRBJ1-2; D is possibly TRBD1 (6 bases). V was pared by 3 bases and J by 4 bases, with 12 bases between. CDR3 length equals 14 residues. Germline lookup yields CDR1 MDHEN and CDR2 SYDVKM. The CDR3 DNA reads TGTGCCAGCAGTTTCTCGGGAGGGGGCTATGGCTACACCTTC. Protein sequence: CASSFSGGGYGYTF.